These 28 T cell receptor beta chains originate from one sample sequenced in a study of PD-1 blockade in mismatch repair-deficient tumors. Sequencing was performed with immunoSEQ multiplex PCR; in TCRdb, only in-frame clones are kept and a portion is missing. The sample holds 100,000 or so clones, about 79% seen once. Sample: peripheral blood, taken 35 to 37 weeks after starting pembrolizumab. The receptor set was obtained from an adult with mismatch repair-deficient cancer.

The chain links TRBV30 to TRBJ2-7; no clear D gene. From germline, CDR1 is GTSNPN and CDR2 SVGIG (reference sequence). Trimming left V 4 bases short and J 2 bases short, with 6 bases between. CDR3 size: 11 residues. CDR3 residues: CAWKTAYEQYF. DNA for the CDR3: TGTGCCTGGAAAACTGCCTACGAGCAGTACTTC.

The chain couples TRBV6-5 to TRBJ2-7; TRBD1 agrees at 11 bases. V shed 6 bases, J shed 2 bases, and the junction held 3 bases outside the gene matches. The CDR3 sequence is 14 residues long. In germline, CDR1 is MNHEY, CDR2 SVGAGI. In DNA form, the CDR3 reads TGTGCCAGCAGACCGGGACAGGGGGCCTACGAGCAGTACTTC. This sequence encodes CASRPGQGAYEQYF.

The genes are TRBV19 and TRBJ2-2; D uncertain. CDR1 and CDR2 (germline): LNHDA, SQIVND (reference sequence). The ends were cut back, 7 bases at V and 4 bases at J, with 16 bases in the middle. The CDR3 spans 15 residues. The CDR3 region has the DNA TGTGCCAGTACCTGGTCCCGGGTAGGCACCGGGGAGCTGTTTTTT. Translating gives CASTWSRVGTGELFF.

The gene calls are TRBV6-5 and TRBJ2-7, with TRBD2 matching over 7 bases. The germline gives CDR1 MNHEY, CDR2 SVGAGI. This CDR3 is 15 amino acids long. The V and J ends lost 2 bases and 6 bases, in that order; junction bases with no gene match: 10. The CDR3 DNA reads as TGTGCCAGCAGTTACCGGCTAGCGGAAACCTCCGAGCAGTACTTC. Its protein product is CASSYRLAETSEQYF.

This clone came up once. The J gene is TRBJ2-1, the V gene TRBV6-5; 8 bases fit TRBD2. The CDR3 is 13 amino acids. The germline V gene has CDR1 MNHEY and CDR2 SVGAGI. V dropped 6 bases and J dropped 9; count of bases not matched to a gene: 7. In DNA form, the CDR3 reads TGTGCCAGCAGCCTCAGGACTAGCCTTGAGCAGTTCTTC. As protein: CASSLRTSLEQFF.

J is TRBJ2-3 and V is TRBV6-6, with D possibly TRBD1 on 5 matching bases. CDR3 length: 15 residues. Germline V lookup: CDR1 MNHNY, CDR2 SVGAGI (reference sequence). Trimming left V 5 bases short and J 0 bases short, with 12 bases between. The DNA for the CDR3 is TGTGCCAGCAGTCAACAGGCGACTAGCACAGATACGCAGTATTTT. Residues: CASSQQATSTDTQYF.

The J gene is TRBJ2-5, the V gene TRBV21-1; the D call of TRBD2 is as the table states it, not checked on the DNA. TRBV21-1 is listed as a pseudogene. The CDR3 consists of 16 residues. The CDR3 nucleotides are TGTGCCAGCAGCGTCAGACTAGCGGGATTTCAGGAGACCCAGTACTTC. This encodes CASSVRLAGFQETQYF.

This clone came up a few times. V gene TRBV7-3 combines with J gene TRBJ2-1; D is perhaps TRBD2 (5 bases). V was trimmed by 3 bases and J by 7 bases, leaving 10 bases between them. CDR1 is SGHTA, CDR2 FQGTGA, per germline. CDR3 length: 13 amino acids. The CDR3 DNA sequence: TGTGCCAGCAGCTTTCGGACGGGGAATGAGCAGTTCTTC. Amino acids: CASSFRTGNEQFF.

This sequence joins TRBV6-5 and TRBJ1-1; TRBD1 agrees at 7 bases. The J segment lost 1 base and the V segment lost 5 bases, leaving 4 bases of the junction unmatched. Germline V lookup: CDR1 MNHEY, CDR2 SVGAGI. The CDR3 covers 14 residues. In nucleotides, the CDR3 is TGTGCCAGCAGTGCGGGACAGTCGAACACTGAAGCTTTCTTT. Its translation is CASSAGQSNTEAFF.

This rearrangement joins TRBV19 to TRBJ1-5, with no clear D. The V end was cut by 3 bases, the J end by 0 bases, with 12 bases between. The length of the CDR3 is 16 residues. In germline, CDR1 is LNHDA, CDR2 SQIVND (reference sequence). In DNA form, the CDR3 reads TGTGCCAGTAGTATTGGGGAAGAGTATAGCAATCAGCCCCAGCATTTT. Residues: CASSIGEEYSNQPQHF. Full variable domain (missing parts from reference TRBV19 and TRBJ1-5): DGGITQSPKYLFRKEGQNVTLSCEQNLNHDAMYWYRQDPGQGLRLIYYSQIVNDFQKGDIAEGYSVSREKKESFPLTVTSAQKNPTAFYLCASSIGEEYSNQPQHFGDGTRLSIL.

This clone appeared a single time. The rearrangement links TRBV5-4 to TRBJ2-1, with 9 positions matching TRBD2. Germline trimming cut 4 bases from V and 5 bases from J; bases unmatched to any gene: 7. Per germline, CDR1 SGHNT and CDR2 YYREEE (reference sequence). This CDR3 region has 15 residues. As DNA, the CDR3 is TGTGCCAGCAGCAAAAGACTAGCGGAACACAATGAGCAGTTCTTC. Its translation: CASSKRLAEHNEQFF.

V gene TRBV7-8 combines with J gene TRBJ2-1; D ambiguous. The V and J ends lost 4 bases and 11 bases respectively, with 18 bases between them. CDR1 is SGHVS and CDR2 is FQNEAQ in the germline V gene. The CDR3 consists of 14 residues. The DNA for the CDR3 is TGTGCCAGCAGCTCTGAACTTTCCCACCTTAAGCAGTTCTTC. Translated, it gives CASSSELSHLKQFF.

The chain combines TRBV6-1 with TRBJ1-2, with D possibly TRBD1 on 5 matching bases. The CDR3 spans 14 residues. CDR1 is MNHNS and CDR2 is SASEGT in the germline V gene. The V gene lost 7 bases and the J gene lost 2 bases, with 14 bases spanning the gap. This CDR3 reads CASTLRGRNYGYTF. In nucleotides, the CDR3 is TGTGCCAGCACTTTAAGGGGACGGAACTATGGCTACACCTTC.

Here the CDR3 DNA reads TGTGCCAGCAGAGCCTTAACAGGGGGGCTGAGCGAGCAGTACTTC. Translating it yields CASRALTGGLSEQYF. The chain employs TRBV11-2 and TRBJ2-7, with TRBD1 matching 8 bases. Germline loops: CDR1 SGHAT, CDR2 FQNNGV. With 6 bases clipped from V and 6 bases from J, the junction kept 13 bases outside the gene matches. The CDR3 length is 15 residues.

This clone was observed a single time. The rearrangement uses TRBV5-4 and TRBJ1-1, with a weak D call TRBD1 (5 bases). CDR3 length: 16 amino acids. Trimming shortened V by 0 bases and J by 4 bases, and 16 bases separated the two germline ends. The germline CDR1 and CDR2 sequences are SGHNT and YYREEE (reference sequence). CDR3 sequence reads: CASSLAPGGASTEAFF. The CDR3 nucleotides are TGTGCCAGCAGCTTGGCCCCGGGAGGGGCGAGCACTGAAGCTTTCTTT.

This clone was observed a handful of times. CDR3 loop: CASTYRPGTKRSGELFF. In DNA, the CDR3 is TGTGCCAGCACCTACAGACCCGGGACAAAACGGTCCGGGGAGCTGTTTTTT. J is TRBJ2-2 and V is TRBV7-2, with D maybe TRBD1 (6 bases). The V end was cut by 7 bases, the J end by 6 bases, with 24 bases between. Germline lookup yields CDR1 SGHTA and CDR2 FQGNSA. The CDR3 sequence is 17 residues long.

This chain links TRBV4-1 with TRBJ2-1; a possible D gene is TRBD2 (5 bases). Trimming removed 2 bases from V and 0 bases from J, with 14 bases in between. Germline V gene sequence: CDR1 MGHRA, CDR2 YSYEKL. The CDR3 loop spans 17 amino acids. The CDR3 DNA is TGCGCCAGCAGCCAAAGGGCGGGCCCGAGCTCCTACAATGAGCAGTTCTTC. Translation gives CASSQRAGPSSYNEQFF.

This chain joins TRBV6-4 and TRBJ2-1; maybe TRBD2 (6 bases). The germline CDR1 and CDR2 sequences are MRHNA and SNTAGT. The CDR3 is 14 amino acids. Trimming removed 5 bases from V and 10 bases from J, with 18 bases in between. In DNA form, the CDR3 reads TGTGCCAGCAGTTGGGACTCCCGGCGCTGGGAGCAGTTCTTC. Protein sequence: CASSWDSRRWEQFF.

This clone was counted a few times. The chain carries TRBV2 and TRBJ2-1; no clear D gene. V lost 6 bases and J 12 bases, leaving 15 bases between the germline ends. Germline CDR1 SNHLY, CDR2 FYNNEI. The CDR3 runs 12 residues. The CDR3 DNA sequence: TGTGCCAGCAGGCCCTTCGGACGATCGCAGTTCTTC. Encoded protein: CASRPFGRSQFF. The complete variable domain, with remaining parts taken from reference TRBV2 and TRBJ2-1, reads EPEVTQTPSHQVTQMGQEVILRCVPISNHLYFYWYRQILGQKVEFLVSFYNNEISEKSEIFDDQFSVERPDGSNFTLKIRSTKLEDSAMYFCASRPFGRSQFFGPGTRLTVL.

This sequence joins TRBV4-1 and TRBJ2-7, with 8 bases that match TRBD2. V dropped 2 bases and J dropped 1; count of bases not matched to a gene: 4. This CDR3 has 15 amino acids. Germline-derived CDR1 and CDR2 are MGHRA and YSYEKL. The CDR3 bases are TGCGCCAGCAGCCAAACTAGCGGCCCTTCCTACGAGCAGTACTTC. Translating it yields CASSQTSGPSYEQYF.

The chain combines TRBV29-1 with TRBJ2-1, with 14 positions matching TRBD2. V trimming: 5 bases; J trimming: 0 bases; junction bases outside the gene matches: 6. The CDR3 runs to 17 residues. Germline-derived CDR1 and CDR2 are SQVTM and ANQGSEA. The CDR3 region is CSVPRTSGRSSYNEQFF. The CDR3 DNA reads as TGCAGCGTTCCCAGGACTAGCGGGAGGTCCTCCTACAATGAGCAGTTCTTC.

The rearrangement links TRBV2 to TRBJ2-3, with a weak D call TRBD1 (5 bases). Per germline, CDR1 SNHLY and CDR2 FYNNEI. The CDR3 loop spans 17 amino acids. Trimming removed 2 bases at V and 4 bases at J, with 19 bases between. The CDR3 spells CASSEWAGLHGADTQYF. In DNA form, the CDR3 reads TGTGCCAGCAGTGAATGGGCAGGGCTACATGGGGCAGATACGCAGTATTTT.

The V call is TRBV18, the J call TRBJ1-1, with D hard to call. The V gene lost 0 bases and the J gene lost 1 base, with 3 bases spanning the gap. Germline-derived CDR1 and CDR2 are KGHSH and LQKENI. The length of the CDR3 is 13 residues. CDR3 region: CASSPPGNTEAFF. DNA for the CDR3: TGTGCCAGCTCACCACCCGGGAACACTGAAGCTTTCTTT.

V is TRBV5-1 and J is TRBJ1-2; 7 bases fit TRBD1. V lost 4 bases and J lost 8; bases outside the gene matches: 8. The CDR3 covers 13 residues. Germline-derived CDR1 and CDR2 are SGHRS and YFSETQ. As DNA, the CDR3 is TGCGCCAGCAGCCCAGGGGGTTTCCGCGGCTACACCTTC. Protein: CASSPGGFRGYTF.

The CDR3 is CASSPLSPDTQYF. The CDR3 DNA reads TGTGCCAGCAGTCCCCTCAGCCCAGATACGCAGTATTTT. V is TRBV2 and J is TRBJ2-3; D is unresolved. The germline V gene has CDR1 SNHLY and CDR2 FYNNEI. This CDR3 has 13 amino acids. V was shortened by 5 bases and J by 4 bases, with 10 bases between the two germline ends.

The chain employs TRBV27 and TRBJ2-3; TRBD2 aligns across 13 bases. The germline V gene has CDR1 MNHEY and CDR2 SMNVEV (reference sequence). V lost 6 bases to trimming and J lost 6 bases; unmatched junction nucleotides: 0. This CDR3 is built from 13 residues. CDR3 residues: CASRLAGGDTQYF. CDR3 DNA sequence: TGTGCCAGCAGACTAGCGGGAGGGGATACGCAGTATTTT.

J is TRBJ1-1 and V is TRBV5-1, with 8 nucleotides matching TRBD1. With 5 bases clipped from V and 1 base from J, the junction kept 7 bases outside the gene matches. The length of the CDR3 is 15 residues. Germline CDR1 reads SGHRS; CDR2 reads YFSETQ. CDR3 bases: TGCGCCAGCAGAGCAGGGGGCGCGGGGAACACTGAAGCTTTCTTT. Protein sequence: CASRAGGAGNTEAFF.

The chain combines TRBV10-2 with TRBJ2-7; D may be TRBD1 (6 bases). The germline V and J ends were trimmed by 2 bases and 9 bases, with 11 bases remaining between them. The CDR3 has 12 amino acids. Germline-derived CDR1 and CDR2 are WSHSY and SAAADI. CDR3 nucleotides: TGCGCCAGCAGTGAGGCAGAAGGGGGGCAGTACTTC. Its translation is CASSEAEGGQYF.